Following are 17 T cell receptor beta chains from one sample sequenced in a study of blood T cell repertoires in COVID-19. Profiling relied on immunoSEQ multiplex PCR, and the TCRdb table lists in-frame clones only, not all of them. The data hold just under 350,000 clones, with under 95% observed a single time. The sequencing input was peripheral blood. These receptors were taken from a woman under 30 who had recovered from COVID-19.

The CDR3: CASSRLVAGDKQFF. CDR3 nucleotide sequence: TGTGCCAGCAGCCGTTTGGTAGCGGGAGATAAGCAGTTCTTC. The chain is built from TRBV7-9 and TRBJ2-1; TRBD2 matches at 9 bases. The ends lost 5 bases at V and 11 bases at J; junction bases unmatched: 10. The length of the CDR3 is 14 residues. Per germline, CDR1 SEHNR and CDR2 FQNEAQ (reference sequence).

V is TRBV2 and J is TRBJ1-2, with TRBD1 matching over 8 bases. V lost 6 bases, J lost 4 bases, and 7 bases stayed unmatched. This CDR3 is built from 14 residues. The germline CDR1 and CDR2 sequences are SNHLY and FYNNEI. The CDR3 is CASRLDRGAYGYTF. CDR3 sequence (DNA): TGTGCCAGCAGGCTTGACAGGGGCGCCTATGGCTACACCTTC.

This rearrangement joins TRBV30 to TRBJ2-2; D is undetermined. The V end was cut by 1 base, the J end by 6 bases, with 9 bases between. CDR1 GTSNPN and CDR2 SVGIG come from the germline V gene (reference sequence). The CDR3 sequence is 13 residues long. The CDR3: CAWSAQYPGELFF. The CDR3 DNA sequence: TGTGCCTGGAGTGCGCAGTATCCCGGGGAGCTGTTTTTT.

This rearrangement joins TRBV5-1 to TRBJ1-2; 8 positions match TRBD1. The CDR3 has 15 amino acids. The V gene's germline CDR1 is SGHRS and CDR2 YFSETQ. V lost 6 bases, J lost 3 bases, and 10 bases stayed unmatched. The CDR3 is CASTLNRGRDYGYTF. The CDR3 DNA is TGCGCCAGCACCTTAAACAGGGGGAGAGACTATGGCTACACCTTC.

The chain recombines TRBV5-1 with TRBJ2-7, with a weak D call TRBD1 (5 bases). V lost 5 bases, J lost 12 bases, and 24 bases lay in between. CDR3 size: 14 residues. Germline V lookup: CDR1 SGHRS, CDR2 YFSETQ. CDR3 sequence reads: CASRETTQDPLAYV. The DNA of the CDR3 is TGCGCCAGCAGAGAGACAACACAGGACCCCCTGGCGTACGTC.

CDR3 region: CASSSSNTYNEQFF. For the CDR3, the DNA is TGTGCCAGCAGCTCTAGTAACACCTACAATGAGCAGTTCTTC. The gene calls are TRBV11-2 and TRBJ2-1; no clear D gene. CDR1 and CDR2 (germline): SGHAT, FQNNGV. CDR3 size: 14 residues. V was shortened by 4 bases and J by 2 bases, with 9 bases between the two germline ends.

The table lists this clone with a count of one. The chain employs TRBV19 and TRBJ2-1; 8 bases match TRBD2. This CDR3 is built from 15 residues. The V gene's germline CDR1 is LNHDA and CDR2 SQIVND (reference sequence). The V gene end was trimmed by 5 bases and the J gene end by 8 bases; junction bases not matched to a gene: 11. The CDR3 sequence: CASSQQGLAADEQFF. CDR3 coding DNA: TGTGCCAGTAGTCAACAAGGACTAGCTGCGGATGAGCAGTTCTTC.

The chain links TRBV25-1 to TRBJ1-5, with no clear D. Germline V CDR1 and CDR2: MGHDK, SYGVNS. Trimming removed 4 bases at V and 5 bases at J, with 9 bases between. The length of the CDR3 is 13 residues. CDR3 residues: CASSAQLDQPQHF. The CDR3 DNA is TGTGCCAGCAGTGCACAGTTAGATCAGCCCCAGCATTTT.

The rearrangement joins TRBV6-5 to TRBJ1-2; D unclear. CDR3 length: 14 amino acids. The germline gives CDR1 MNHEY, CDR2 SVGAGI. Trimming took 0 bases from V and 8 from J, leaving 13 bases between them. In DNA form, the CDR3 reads TGTGCCAGCAGTTACTCGATGAGGCTGCCGGGCTACACCTTC. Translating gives CASSYSMRLPGYTF.

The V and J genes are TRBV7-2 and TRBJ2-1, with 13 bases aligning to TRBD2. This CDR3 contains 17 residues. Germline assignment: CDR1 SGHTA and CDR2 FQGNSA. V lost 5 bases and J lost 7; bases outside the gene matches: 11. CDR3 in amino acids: CASSPSRGLAGLNEQFF. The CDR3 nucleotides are TGTGCCAGCAGCCCAAGCCGGGGACTAGCGGGATTGAATGAGCAGTTCTTC.

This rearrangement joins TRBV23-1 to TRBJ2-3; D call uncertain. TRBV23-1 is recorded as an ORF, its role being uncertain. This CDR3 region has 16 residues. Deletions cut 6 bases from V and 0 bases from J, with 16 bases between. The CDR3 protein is CASSPRFTVSTDTQYF. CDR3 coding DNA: TGCGCCAGCAGCCCCCGATTCACAGTGAGCACAGATACGCAGTATTTT.

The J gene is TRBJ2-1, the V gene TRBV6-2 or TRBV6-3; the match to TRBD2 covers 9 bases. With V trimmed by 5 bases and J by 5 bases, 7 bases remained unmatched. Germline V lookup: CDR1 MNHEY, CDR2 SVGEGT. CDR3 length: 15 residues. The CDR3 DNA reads TGTGCCAGCAGTCCCCGGGCTAGCGGGGACAATGAGCAGTTCTTC. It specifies CASSPRASGDNEQFF.

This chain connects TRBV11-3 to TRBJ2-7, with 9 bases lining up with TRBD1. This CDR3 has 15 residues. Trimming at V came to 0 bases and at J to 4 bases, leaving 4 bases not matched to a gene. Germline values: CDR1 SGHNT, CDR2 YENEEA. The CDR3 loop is CASSLDPGQGYEQYV. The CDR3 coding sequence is TGTGCCAGCAGCTTAGACCCGGGACAGGGTTACGAGCAGTACGTC.

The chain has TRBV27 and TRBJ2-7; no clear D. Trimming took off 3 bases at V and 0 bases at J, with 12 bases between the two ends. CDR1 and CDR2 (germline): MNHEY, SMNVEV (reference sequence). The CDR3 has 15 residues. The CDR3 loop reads CASSFLGRSSYEQYV. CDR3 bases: TGTGCCAGCAGTTTCCTTGGCAGGTCCTCCTACGAGCAGTACGTC.

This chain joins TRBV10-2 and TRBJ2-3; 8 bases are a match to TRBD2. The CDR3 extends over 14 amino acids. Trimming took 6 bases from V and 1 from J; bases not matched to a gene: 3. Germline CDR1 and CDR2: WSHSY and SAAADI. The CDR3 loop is CASRVAGRTDTQYF. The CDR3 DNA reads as TGCGCCAGCAGGGTAGCGGGGCGCACAGATACGCAGTATTTT.

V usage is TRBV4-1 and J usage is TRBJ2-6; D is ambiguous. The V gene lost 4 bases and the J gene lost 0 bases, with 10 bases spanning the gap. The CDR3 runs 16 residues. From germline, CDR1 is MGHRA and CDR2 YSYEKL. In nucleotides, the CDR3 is TGCGCCAGCAGCCTCGCCTGGAGCTCTGGGGCCAACGTCCTGACTTTC. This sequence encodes CASSLAWSSGANVLTF.

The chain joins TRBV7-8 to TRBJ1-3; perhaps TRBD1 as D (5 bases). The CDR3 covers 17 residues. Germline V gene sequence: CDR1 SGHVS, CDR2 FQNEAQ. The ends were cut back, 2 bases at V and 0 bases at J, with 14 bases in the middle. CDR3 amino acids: CASSLIGAGYSGNTIYF. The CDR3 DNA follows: TGTGCCAGCAGCTTAATAGGGGCCGGCTACTCTGGAAACACCATATATTTT.